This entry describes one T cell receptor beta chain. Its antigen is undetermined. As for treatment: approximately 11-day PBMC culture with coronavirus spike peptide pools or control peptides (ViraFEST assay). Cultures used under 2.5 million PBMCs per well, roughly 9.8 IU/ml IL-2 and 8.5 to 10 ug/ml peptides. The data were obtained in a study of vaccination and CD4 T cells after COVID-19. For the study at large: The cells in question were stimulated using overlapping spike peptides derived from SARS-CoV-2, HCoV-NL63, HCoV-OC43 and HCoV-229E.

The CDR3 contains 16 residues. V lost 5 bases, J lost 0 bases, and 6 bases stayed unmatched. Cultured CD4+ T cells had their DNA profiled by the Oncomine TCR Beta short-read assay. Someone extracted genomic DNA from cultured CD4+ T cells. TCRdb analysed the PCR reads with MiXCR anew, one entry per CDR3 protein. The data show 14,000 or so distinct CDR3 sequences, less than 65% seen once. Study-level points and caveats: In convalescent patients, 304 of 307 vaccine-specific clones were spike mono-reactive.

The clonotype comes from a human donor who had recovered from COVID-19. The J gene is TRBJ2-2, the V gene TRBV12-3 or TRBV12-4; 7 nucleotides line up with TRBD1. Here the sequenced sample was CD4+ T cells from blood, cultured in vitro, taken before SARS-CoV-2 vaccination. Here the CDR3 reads CASSPRQGSNTGELFF. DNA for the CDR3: TGTGCCAGCAGTCCTCGACAGGGCTCGAACACCGGGGAGCTGTTTTTT.